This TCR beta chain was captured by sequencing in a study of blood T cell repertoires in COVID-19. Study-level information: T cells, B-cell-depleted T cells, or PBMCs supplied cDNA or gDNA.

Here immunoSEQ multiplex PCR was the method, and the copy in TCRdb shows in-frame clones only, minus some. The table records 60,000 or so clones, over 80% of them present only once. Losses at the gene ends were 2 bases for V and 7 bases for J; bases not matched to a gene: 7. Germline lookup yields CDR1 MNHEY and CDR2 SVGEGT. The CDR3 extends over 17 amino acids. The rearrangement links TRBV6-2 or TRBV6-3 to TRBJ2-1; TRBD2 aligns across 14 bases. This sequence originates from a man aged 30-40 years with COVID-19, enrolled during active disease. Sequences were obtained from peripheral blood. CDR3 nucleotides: TGTGCCAGCAGTTACCCCGGGACTAGCGGGAGTCGGAATGAGCAGTTCTTC. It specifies CASSYPGTSGSRNEQFF.